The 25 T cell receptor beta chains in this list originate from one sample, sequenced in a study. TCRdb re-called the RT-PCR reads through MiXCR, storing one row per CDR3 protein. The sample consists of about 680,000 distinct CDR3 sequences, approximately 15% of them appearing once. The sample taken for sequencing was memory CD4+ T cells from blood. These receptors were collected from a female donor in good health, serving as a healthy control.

The DNA for the CDR3 is TGTGCCAGCAGGCCCACAGGGGGGGATCAGCCCCAGCATTTT. Its protein product is CASRPTGGDQPQHF. The J gene is TRBJ1-5, the V gene TRBV6-1; 8 positions match TRBD1. CDR1 and CDR2 from the germline V gene are MNHNS and SASEGT. Trimming removed 6 bases from V and 5 bases from J; junction bases left unmatched: 6. The CDR3 spans 14 residues.

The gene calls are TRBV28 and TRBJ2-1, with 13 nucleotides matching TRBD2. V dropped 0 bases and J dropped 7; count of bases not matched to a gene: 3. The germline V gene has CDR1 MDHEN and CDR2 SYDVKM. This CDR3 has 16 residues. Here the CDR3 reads CASSLWWTSGSNEQFF. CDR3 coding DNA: TGTGCCAGCAGTTTATGGTGGACTAGCGGGAGTAATGAGCAGTTCTTC.

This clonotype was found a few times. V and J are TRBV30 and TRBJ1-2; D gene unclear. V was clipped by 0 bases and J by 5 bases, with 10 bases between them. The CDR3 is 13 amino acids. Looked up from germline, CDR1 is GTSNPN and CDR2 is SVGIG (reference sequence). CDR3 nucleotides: TGTGCCTGGAGTGTACACATTCCGTATGGCTACACCTTC. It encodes CAWSVHIPYGYTF.

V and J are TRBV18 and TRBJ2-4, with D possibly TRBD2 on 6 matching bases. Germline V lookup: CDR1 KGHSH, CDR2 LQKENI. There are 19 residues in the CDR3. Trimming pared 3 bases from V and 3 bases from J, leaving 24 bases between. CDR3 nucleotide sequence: TGTGCCAGCTCACCCCGGGGGACCGAAGAGTCAAGGGGCAAAAACATTCAGTACTTC. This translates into CASSPRGTEESRGKNIQYF.

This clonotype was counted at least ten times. In nucleotides, the CDR3 is TGTGCCAGCAGCCAAGGACAGGGCGATCAGCCCCAGCATTTT. Translated, it gives CASSQGQGDQPQHF. The rearrangement joins TRBV3-1 to TRBJ1-5; 7 nucleotides match TRBD1. The CDR3 has 14 amino acids. Germline assignment: CDR1 LGHDT and CDR2 YNNKEL (reference sequence). V trimming: 1 base; J trimming: 5 bases; junction bases outside the gene matches: 2. Complete variable domain (other parts from reference TRBV3-1 and TRBJ1-5): DTAVSQTPKYLVTQMGNDKSIKCEQNLGHDTMYWYKQDSKKFLKIMFSYNNKELIINETVPNRFSPKSPDKAHLNLHINSLELGDSAVYFCASSQGQGDQPQHFGDGTRLSIL.

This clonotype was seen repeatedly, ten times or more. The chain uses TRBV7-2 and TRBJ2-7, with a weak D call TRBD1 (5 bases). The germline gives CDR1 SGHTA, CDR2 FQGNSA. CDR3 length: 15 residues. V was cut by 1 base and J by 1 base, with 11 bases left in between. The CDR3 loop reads CASSLGPDISYEQYF. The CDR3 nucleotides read TGTGCCAGCAGCTTAGGTCCGGACATTTCCTACGAGCAGTACTTC.

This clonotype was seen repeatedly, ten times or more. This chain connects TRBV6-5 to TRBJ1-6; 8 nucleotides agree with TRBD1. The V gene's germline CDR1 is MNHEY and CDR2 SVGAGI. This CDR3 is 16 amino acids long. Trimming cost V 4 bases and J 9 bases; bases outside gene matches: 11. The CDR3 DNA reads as TGTGCCAGCAGTTCGTCCGGACAGGGACTTGCTTCACCCCTCCACTTT. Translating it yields CASSSSGQGLASPLHF.

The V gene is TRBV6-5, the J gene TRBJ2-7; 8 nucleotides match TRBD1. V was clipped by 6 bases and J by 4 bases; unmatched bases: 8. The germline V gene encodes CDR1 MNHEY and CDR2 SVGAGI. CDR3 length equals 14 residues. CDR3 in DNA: TGTGCCAGCAGGTCGTGGACAGGGATGTACGAGCAGTACTTC. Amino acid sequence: CASRSWTGMYEQYF.

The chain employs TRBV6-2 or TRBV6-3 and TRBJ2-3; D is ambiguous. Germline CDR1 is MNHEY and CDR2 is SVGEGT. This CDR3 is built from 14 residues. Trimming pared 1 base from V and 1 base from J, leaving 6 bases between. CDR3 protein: CASSYYRGTDTQYF. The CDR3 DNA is TGTGCCAGCAGTTACTATAGGGGCACAGATACGCAGTATTTT.

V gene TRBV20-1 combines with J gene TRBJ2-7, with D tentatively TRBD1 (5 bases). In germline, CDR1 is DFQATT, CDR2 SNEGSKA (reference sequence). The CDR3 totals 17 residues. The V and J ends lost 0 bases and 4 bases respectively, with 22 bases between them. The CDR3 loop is CSARDQGTPQRRYEQYF. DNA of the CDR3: TGCAGTGCTAGAGATCAGGGTACCCCACAACGACGATACGAGCAGTACTTC.

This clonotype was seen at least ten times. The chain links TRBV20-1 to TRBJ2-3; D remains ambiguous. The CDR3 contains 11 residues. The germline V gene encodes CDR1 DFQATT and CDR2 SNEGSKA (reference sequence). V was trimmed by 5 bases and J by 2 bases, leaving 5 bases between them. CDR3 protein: CSAALTDTQYF. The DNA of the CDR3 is TGCAGTGCTGCCCTCACAGATACGCAGTATTTT.

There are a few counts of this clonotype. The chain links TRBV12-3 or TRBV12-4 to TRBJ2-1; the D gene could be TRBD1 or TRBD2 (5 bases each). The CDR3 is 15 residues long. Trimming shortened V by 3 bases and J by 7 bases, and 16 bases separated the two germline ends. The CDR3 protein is CASSLPPDGANEQFF. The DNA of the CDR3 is TGTGCCAGCAGTTTGCCACCAGACGGGGCAAATGAGCAGTTCTTC.

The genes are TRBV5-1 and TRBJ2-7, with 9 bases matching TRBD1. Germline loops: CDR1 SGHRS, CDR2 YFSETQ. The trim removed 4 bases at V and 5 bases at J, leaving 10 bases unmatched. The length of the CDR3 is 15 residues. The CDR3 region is CASSADSGTGNEQYF. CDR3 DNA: TGCGCCAGCAGCGCTGACTCCGGGACAGGGAACGAGCAGTACTTC.

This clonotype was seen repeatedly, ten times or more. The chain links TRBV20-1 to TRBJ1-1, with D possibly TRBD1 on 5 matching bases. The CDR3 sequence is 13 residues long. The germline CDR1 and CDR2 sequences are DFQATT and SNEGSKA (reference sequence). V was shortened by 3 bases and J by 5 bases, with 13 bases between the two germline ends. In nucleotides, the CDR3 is TGCAGTGCTAGTGGGGGGGTCAGAACTGAAGCTTTCTTT. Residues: CSASGGVRTEAFF.

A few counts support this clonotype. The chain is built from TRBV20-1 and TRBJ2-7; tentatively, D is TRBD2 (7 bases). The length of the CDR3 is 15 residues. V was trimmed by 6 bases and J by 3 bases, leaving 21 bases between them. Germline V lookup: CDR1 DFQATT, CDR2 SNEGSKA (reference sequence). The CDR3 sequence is CSARRGAGRNYEQYF. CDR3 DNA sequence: TGCAGTGCCCGACGGGGGGCGGGGAGGAACTACGAGCAGTACTTC.

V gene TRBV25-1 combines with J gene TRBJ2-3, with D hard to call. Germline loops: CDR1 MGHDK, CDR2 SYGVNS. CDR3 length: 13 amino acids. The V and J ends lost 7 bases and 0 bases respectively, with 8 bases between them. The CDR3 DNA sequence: TGTGCCAGCAAGTTGGGTAGCACAGATACGCAGTATTTT. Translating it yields CASKLGSTDTQYF.

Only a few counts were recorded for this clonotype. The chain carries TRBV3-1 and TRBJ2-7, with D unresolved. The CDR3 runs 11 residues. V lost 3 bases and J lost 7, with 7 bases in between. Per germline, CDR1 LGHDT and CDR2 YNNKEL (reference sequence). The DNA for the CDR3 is TGTGCCAGCAGCCACGAGAGGGAGCAGTACTTC. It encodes CASSHEREQYF.

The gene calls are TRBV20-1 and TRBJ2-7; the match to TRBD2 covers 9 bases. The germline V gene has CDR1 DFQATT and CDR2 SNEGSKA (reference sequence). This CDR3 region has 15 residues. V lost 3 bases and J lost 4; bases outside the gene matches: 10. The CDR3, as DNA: TGCAGTGCTAGGGGACTAGCCAACGGGATATACGAGCAGTACTTC. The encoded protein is CSARGLANGIYEQYF.

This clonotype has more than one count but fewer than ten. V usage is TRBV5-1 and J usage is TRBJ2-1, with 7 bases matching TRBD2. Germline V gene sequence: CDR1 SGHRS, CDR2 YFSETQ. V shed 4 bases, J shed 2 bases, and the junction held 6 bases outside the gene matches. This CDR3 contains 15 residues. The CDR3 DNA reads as TGCGCCAGCAGCCCCGGGGGGAGCACCTACAATGAGCAGTTCTTC. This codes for CASSPGGSTYNEQFF.

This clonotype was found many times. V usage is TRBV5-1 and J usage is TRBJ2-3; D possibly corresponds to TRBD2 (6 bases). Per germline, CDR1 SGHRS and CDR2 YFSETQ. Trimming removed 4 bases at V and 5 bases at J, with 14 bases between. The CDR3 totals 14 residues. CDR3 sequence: CASSRGTQQDTQYF. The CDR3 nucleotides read TGCGCCAGCAGCCGCGGGACCCAGCAAGATACGCAGTATTTT.

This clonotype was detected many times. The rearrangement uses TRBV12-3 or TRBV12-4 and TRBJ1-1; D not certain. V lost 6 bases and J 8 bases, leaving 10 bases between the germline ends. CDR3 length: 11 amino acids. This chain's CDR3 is CASRPAGEAFF. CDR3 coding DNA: TGTGCCAGCAGACCGGCCGGGGAAGCTTTCTTT.

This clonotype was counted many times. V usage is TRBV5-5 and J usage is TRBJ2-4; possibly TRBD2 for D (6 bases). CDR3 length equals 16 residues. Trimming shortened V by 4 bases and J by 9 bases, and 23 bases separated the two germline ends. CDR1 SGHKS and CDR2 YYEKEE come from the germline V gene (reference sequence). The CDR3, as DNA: TGTGCCAGCAGCCCGGAGGGACTGCAGCCGAGGAGCATTCAGTACTTC. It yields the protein CASSPEGLQPRSIQYF. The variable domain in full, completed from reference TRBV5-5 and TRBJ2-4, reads DAGVTQSPTHLIKTRGQQVTLRCSPISGHKSVSWYQQVLGQGPQFIFQYYEKEERGRGNFPDRFSARQFPNYSSELNVNALLLGDSALYLCASSPEGLQPRSIQYFGAGTRLSVL.

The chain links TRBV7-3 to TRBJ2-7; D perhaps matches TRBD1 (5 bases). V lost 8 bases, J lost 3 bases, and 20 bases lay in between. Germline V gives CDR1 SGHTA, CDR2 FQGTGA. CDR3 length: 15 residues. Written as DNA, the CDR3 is TGTGCCAGCTCACCGGGCAGCACAGGAATCTACGAGCAGTACTTC. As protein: CASSPGSTGIYEQYF.

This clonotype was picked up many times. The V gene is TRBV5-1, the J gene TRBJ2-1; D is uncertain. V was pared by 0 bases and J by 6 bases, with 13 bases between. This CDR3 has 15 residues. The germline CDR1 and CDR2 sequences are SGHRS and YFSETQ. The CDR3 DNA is TGCGCCAGCAGCTTGGGGCTAACCGTACCCAATGAGCAGTTCTTC. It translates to CASSLGLTVPNEQFF.

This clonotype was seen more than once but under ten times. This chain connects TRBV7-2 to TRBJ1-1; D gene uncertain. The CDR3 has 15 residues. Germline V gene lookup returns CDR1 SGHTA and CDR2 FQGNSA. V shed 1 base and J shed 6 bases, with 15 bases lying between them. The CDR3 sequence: CASSLVARGISEAFF. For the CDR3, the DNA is TGTGCCAGCAGCTTAGTCGCCCGGGGAATATCTGAAGCTTTCTTT.